Each of the 10 T cell receptor beta chains below was sequenced from the same sample in a study of CD8+ T cells in alopecia areata. Isolated RNA was reverse transcribed into cDNA used as the sequencing template. Repertoires were generated with immunoSEQ multiplex PCR, while TCRdb's copy carries only in-frame clones and drops some. The table lists 200,000 to 250,000 clones, 50% to 60% of them singletons. The sequencing here drew on CD4+ T cells sorted from blood, taken at week 0. Receptors originate from a human donor with alopecia areata.

The rearrangement links TRBV29-1 to TRBJ2-3; TRBD1 matches at 8 bases. The CDR3 is made up of 14 amino acids. CDR1 SQVTM and CDR2 ANQGSEA come from the germline V gene. V lost 3 bases, J lost 4 bases, and 6 bases stayed unmatched. This CDR3 reads CSVELGQGADTQYF. In DNA, the CDR3 is TGCAGCGTTGAGTTAGGACAGGGAGCAGATACGCAGTATTTT.

In its sample, this clone was seen a few times. The chain links TRBV29-1 to TRBJ1-1; TRBD1 matches 8 bases. The CDR3 loop spans 14 amino acids. V trimming: 0 bases; J trimming: 4 bases; junction bases outside the gene matches: 4. CDR1 and CDR2 from the germline V gene are SQVTM and ANQGSEA. Here the CDR3 reads CSVEEVTGGTEAFF. As DNA, the CDR3 is TGCAGCGTTGAAGAGGTAACAGGGGGCACTGAAGCTTTCTTT. Together with reference TRBV29-1 and TRBJ1-1, the CDR3 gives the full variable domain: SAVISQKPSRDICQRGTSLTIQCQVDSQVTMMFWYRQQPGQSLTLIATANQGSEATYESGFVIDKFPISRPNLTFSTLTVSNMSPEDSSIYLCSVEEVTGGTEAFFGQGTRLTVV.

The genes are TRBV29-1 and TRBJ1-1; possibly TRBD1 for D (6 bases). The germline gives CDR1 SQVTM, CDR2 ANQGSEA. V gave up 3 bases and J gave up 3 bases, with 14 bases separating them. CDR3 length: 14 amino acids. This chain's CDR3 is CSVELQGGHTEAFF. CDR3 DNA: TGCAGCGTTGAGCTACAGGGAGGGCACACTGAAGCTTTCTTT. The full variable domain, in which reference TRBV29-1 and TRBJ1-1 provide the parts outside the CDR3, is SAVISQKPSRDICQRGTSLTIQCQVDSQVTMMFWYRQQPGQSLTLIATANQGSEATYESGFVIDKFPISRPNLTFSTLTVSNMSPEDSSIYLCSVELQGGHTEAFFGQGTRLTVV.

The gene calls are TRBV10-3 and TRBJ2-7; 8 bases are a match to TRBD2. Losses at the gene ends were 3 bases for V and 1 base for J; bases not matched to a gene: 8. CDR3 length: 16 amino acids. Per germline, CDR1 ENHRY and CDR2 SYGVKD. CDR3 residues: CAISEGSGGPSYEQYF. For the CDR3, the DNA is TGTGCCATCAGTGAAGGGAGCGGGGGCCCTTCCTACGAGCAGTACTTC.

This clone was counted between two and nine times. The V call is TRBV27, the J call TRBJ2-5; D is uncertain. Germline CDR1 is MNHEY and CDR2 is SMNVEV (reference sequence). With 5 bases removed from V and 8 bases from J, the gap between germline ends came to 18 bases. The CDR3 has 14 amino acids. The CDR3 coding sequence is TGTGCCAGCAGTCCTCGACCCGACCGGGTTACCCAGTACTTC. Its protein product is CASSPRPDRVTQYF.

J is TRBJ1-2 and V is TRBV5-1; 11 nucleotides match TRBD1. The germline V gene has CDR1 SGHRS and CDR2 YFSETQ. This CDR3 is 15 amino acids long. V shed 5 bases and J 4 bases; nucleotides not matched to a gene: 7. CDR3 sequence: CASSQGQGAAYGYTF. The CDR3 DNA reads as TGCGCCAGCAGTCAAGGACAGGGGGCGGCCTATGGCTACACCTTC.

The CDR3 reads CACSRGLTGELFF. The CDR3 nucleotides read TGTGCCTGTAGCAGGGGGCTCACCGGGGAGCTGTTTTTT. The V and J genes are TRBV30 and TRBJ2-2; TRBD1 aligns across 8 bases. This CDR3 is 13 amino acids long. The germline V gene has CDR1 GTSNPN and CDR2 SVGIG (reference sequence). V shed 6 bases, J shed 4 bases, and the junction held 4 bases outside the gene matches.

The gene calls are TRBV6-1 and TRBJ2-1, with TRBD2 as a possible D gene (5 bases). V lost 6 bases to trimming and J lost 2 bases, with 8 bases between them. The germline V gene encodes CDR1 MNHNS and CDR2 SASEGT. This CDR3 region has 13 residues. Here the CDR3 reads CASRSRAYNEQFF. CDR3 DNA: TGTGCCAGCAGGTCGAGGGCCTACAATGAGCAGTTCTTC.

In DNA, the CDR3 is TGCGCCAGCAGCTTGGGCCAGGGGACGAATTCACCCCTCCACTTT. This codes for CASSLGQGTNSPLHF. The chain couples TRBV5-1 to TRBJ1-6, with D maybe TRBD1 (6 bases). Germline loops: CDR1 SGHRS, CDR2 YFSETQ. This CDR3 spans 15 amino acids. Trimming removed 0 bases at V and 7 bases at J, with 11 bases between.

This rearrangement joins TRBV30 to TRBJ2-2; no clear D gene. The CDR3 sequence is 11 residues long. Germline CDR1 reads GTSNPN; CDR2 reads SVGIG (reference sequence). The V end lost 3 bases, the J end lost 6 bases, and 5 bases lay between the germline ends. In DNA, the CDR3 is TGTGCCTGGAGGGTGGCCGGGGAGCTGTTTTTT. This gives the protein CAWRVAGELFF.